These 20 T cell receptor beta chains came from one sample sequenced in a study of tumor-infiltrating lymphocytes in localized non-small cell lung cancer. Assay used: immunoSEQ multiplex PCR; TCRdb lists only in-frame clones, some missing. The sample lists 9,500 to 15,000 clones; over 70% were seen once. What was sequenced was lung tumor tissue. These receptors originate from a human donor with non-small cell lung cancer.

The J gene is TRBJ1-1, the V gene TRBV6-5; a weak D match, TRBD1 (6 bases). The CDR3 loop spans 13 amino acids. The V and J ends lost 6 bases and 1 base respectively, with 9 bases between them. CDR1 is MNHEY and CDR2 is SVGAGI in the germline V gene. CDR3 nucleotides: TGTGCCAGCAGATCACAGGGGAACACTGAAGCTTTCTTT. Translating gives CASRSQGNTEAFF.

The chain is built from TRBV7-8 and TRBJ2-5; 8 bases agree with TRBD1. CDR3 size: 15 residues. J gave up 5 bases and V 1 base, and 6 bases lay outside the gene matches. Germline CDR1 and CDR2: SGHVS and FQNEAQ. The DNA of the CDR3 is TGTGCCAGCAGCTTAGTGGCAGGGGGCAGGGAGACCCAGTACTTC. It encodes CASSLVAGGRETQYF.

The chain joins TRBV6-1 to TRBJ1-2, with D possibly matching TRBD1 (6 bases). CDR1 and CDR2 (germline): MNHNS, SASEGT. The CDR3 is 19 amino acids. Trimming stripped 4 bases from V and 5 bases from J, with 29 bases between. CDR3 in amino acids: CASSVGGWWDGTRLYGYTF. DNA for the CDR3: TGTGCCAGCAGTGTTGGGGGCTGGTGGGACGGAACTAGGCTTTATGGCTACACCTTC.

This chain connects TRBV18 to TRBJ2-7; TRBD2 matches 7 bases. CDR3 length equals 17 residues. The germline gives CDR1 KGHSH, CDR2 LQKENI. V shed 2 bases, J shed 0 bases, and the junction held 10 bases outside the gene matches. The CDR3 loop reads CASSPGLGTTFSYEQYF. CDR3 coding DNA: TGTGCCAGCTCACCAGGGCTAGGGACTACCTTCTCCTACGAGCAGTACTTC.

The J gene is TRBJ2-2, the V gene TRBV5-1; D is perhaps TRBD1 (6 bases). Deletions cut 8 bases from V and 6 bases from J, with 11 bases between. The CDR3 extends over 12 amino acids. CDR1 SGHRS and CDR2 YFSETQ come from the germline V gene. The CDR3 loop is CASTGIPGELFF. CDR3 nucleotides: TGCGCCAGTACAGGGATCCCCGGGGAGCTGTTTTTT.

The chain has TRBV5-1 and TRBJ2-7; D may be TRBD1 or TRBD2 (5 bases each). CDR1 and CDR2 from the germline V gene are SGHRS and YFSETQ. CDR3 length: 14 residues. V was cut by 4 bases and J by 3 bases, with 14 bases left in between. The CDR3 spells CASSDGDGYYEQYF. The CDR3 nucleotides read TGCGCCAGCAGCGACGGGGACGGATACTACGAGCAGTACTTC.

The CDR3 loop is CASTAFHGYTF. The DNA for the CDR3 is TGTGCCAGTACAGCCTTCCATGGCTACACCTTC. The chain employs TRBV6-1 and TRBJ1-2; D gene unclear. From germline, CDR1 is MNHNS and CDR2 SASEGT. CDR3 length: 11 residues. Trimming removed 9 bases at V and 6 bases at J, with 11 bases between.

The V and J genes are TRBV7-8 and TRBJ2-2, with D unclear. Deletions cut 5 bases from V and 5 bases from J, with 3 bases between. CDR1 is SGHVS, CDR2 FQNEAQ, per germline. The CDR3 runs to 11 residues. The CDR3 protein is CASSATGELFF. The CDR3 coding sequence is TGTGCCAGCAGCGCAACCGGGGAGCTGTTTTTT. The full variable domain, rest sourced from reference TRBV7-8 and TRBJ2-2, is GAGVSQSPRYKVAKRGQDVALRCDPISGHVSLFWYQQALGQGPEFLTYFQNEAQLDKSGLPSDRFFAERPEGSVSTLKIQRTQQEDSAVYLCASSATGELFFGEGSRLTVL.

This sequence joins TRBV19 and TRBJ2-7; possibly TRBD1 for D (6 bases). This CDR3 has 13 amino acids. The germline V gene encodes CDR1 LNHDA and CDR2 SQIVND (reference sequence). Trimming took off 8 bases at V and 3 bases at J, with 14 bases between the two ends. CDR3 protein: CASGQTGNYEQYF. CDR3 in DNA: TGTGCCAGTGGACAGACTGGTAACTACGAGCAGTACTTC. The full variable domain, with the rest looked up from reference TRBV19 and TRBJ2-7, is DGGITQSPKYLFRKEGQNVTLSCEQNLNHDAMYWYRQDPGQGLRLIYYSQIVNDFQKGDIAEGYSVSREKKESFPLTVTSAQKNPTAFYLCASGQTGNYEQYFGPGTRLTVT.

This clone was recorded a few times. This chain joins TRBV5-1 and TRBJ2-1; 8 bases line up with TRBD1. CDR1 is SGHRS and CDR2 is YFSETQ in the germline V gene. Unmatched junction bases numbered 13, after V lost 8 bases and J lost 3 bases. The CDR3 covers 16 residues. The DNA for the CDR3 is TGCGCCAGTCGTCCCACAAAGGACAGGGTCTACAATGAGCAGTTCTTC. Its translation: CASRPTKDRVYNEQFF.

The gene calls are TRBV27 and TRBJ2-1, with TRBD1 matching 10 bases. The CDR3 has 15 amino acids. Unmatched junction bases numbered 3, after V lost 5 bases and J lost 2 bases. CDR1 is MNHEY and CDR2 is SMNVEV in the germline V gene (reference sequence). CDR3 DNA: TGTGCCAGCAGTGTCGACAGGGGGCCCTACAATGAGCAGTTCTTC. It translates to CASSVDRGPYNEQFF.

The chain carries TRBV7-9 and TRBJ1-1; D is unclear. This CDR3 is 13 amino acids long. Trimming stripped 7 bases from V and 6 bases from J, with 15 bases between. Germline V gene lookup returns CDR1 SEHNR and CDR2 FQNEAQ (reference sequence). CDR3 in DNA: TGTGCCAGCACCCGTCTTACTGTCTCTGAAGCTTTCTTT. Translation gives CASTRLTVSEAFF. The entire variable domain, with the rest obtained from reference TRBV7-9 and TRBJ1-1, is as follows: DTGVSQNPRHKITKRGQNVTFRCDPISEHNRLYWYRQTLGQGPEFLTYFQNEAQLEKSRLLSDRFSAERPKGSFSTLEIQRTEQGDSAMYLCASTRLTVSEAFFGQGTRLTVV.

The CDR3 protein is CASSSTWILLMEGNRDGTGELFF. CDR3 sequence (DNA): TGTGCCAGCAGTTCCACATGGATCCTATTAATGGAGGGTAACAGGGATGGCACCGGGGAGCTGTTTTTT. The chain recombines TRBV28 with TRBJ2-2; the D gene could be TRBD1 or TRBD2 (6 bases each). CDR3 length: 23 amino acids. V was trimmed by 4 bases and J by 4 bases, leaving 37 bases between them. The germline V gene has CDR1 MDHEN and CDR2 SYDVKM.

This clone was recorded only once. This sequence joins TRBV25-1 and TRBJ1-1, with D possibly being TRBD1 (5 bases). The CDR3 contains 15 residues. The germline V gene encodes CDR1 MGHDK and CDR2 SYGVNS. V was shortened by 1 base and J by 4 bases, with 13 bases between the two germline ends. CDR3: CASSESGDGGTEAFF. The CDR3 region has the DNA TGTGCCAGCAGTGAATCGGGCGATGGGGGCACTGAAGCTTTCTTT.

The CDR3 bases are TGTGCCAGCAGCTTCGGGGGCCGGAGCACAGATACGCAGTATTTT. It specifies CASSFGGRSTDTQYF. The chain has TRBV5-4 and TRBJ2-3; tentatively, D is TRBD1 or TRBD2 (6 bases each). CDR1 and CDR2 from the germline V gene are SGHNT and YYREEE (reference sequence). The CDR3 length is 15 residues. The ends were cut back, 2 bases at V and 0 bases at J, with 10 bases in the middle.

This clone was seen a few times. This chain uses TRBV27 with TRBJ2-2, with 7 bases fitting TRBD1. The CDR3 extends over 16 amino acids. Germline V gene lookup returns CDR1 MNHEY and CDR2 SMNVEV (reference sequence). With 5 bases clipped from V and 4 bases from J, the junction kept 10 bases outside the gene matches. This chain's CDR3 is CASSQTGFSSTGELFF. DNA of the CDR3: TGTGCCAGCAGTCAGACAGGGTTTTCTTCCACCGGGGAGCTGTTTTTT.

V and J are TRBV15 and TRBJ2-7; D is unclear. Germline CDR1 reads LNHNV; CDR2 reads YYDKDF (reference sequence). This CDR3 region has 13 residues. Trimming took 5 bases from V and 3 from J, leaving 11 bases between them. The CDR3: CATSESRNYEQYV. The CDR3 DNA sequence: TGTGCCACCAGCGAGTCTCGAAACTACGAGCAGTACGTC.

The sample holds a few counts of this clone. The genes are TRBV10-3 and TRBJ2-3; 9 bases align to TRBD2. The CDR3 length is 17 residues. J gave up 0 bases and V 4 bases, and 8 bases lay outside the gene matches. Germline CDR1 and CDR2: ENHRY and SYGVKD. The CDR3 DNA reads TGTGCCATCAGTGGGGTAGCGGGGGCATCTAGCACAGATACGCAGTATTTT. It specifies CAISGVAGASSTDTQYF.

J is TRBJ1-1 and V is TRBV7-2, with D tentatively TRBD1 (5 bases). The CDR3 has 14 residues. The V gene's germline CDR1 is SGHTA and CDR2 FQGNSA. V gave up 6 bases and J gave up 1 base, with 12 bases separating them. The CDR3 reads CASRYLTGNTEAFF. CDR3 nucleotide sequence: TGTGCCAGCAGATACTTAACAGGGAACACTGAAGCTTTCTTT.

The V call is TRBV7-2, the J call TRBJ2-7; 7 bases align to TRBD2. V was clipped by 1 base and J by 2 bases; unmatched bases: 5. The germline V gene encodes CDR1 SGHTA and CDR2 FQGNSA. The CDR3 extends over 15 amino acids. The CDR3 region is CASSLVREAAYEQYF. The CDR3, as DNA: TGTGCCAGCAGCTTAGTCCGGGAGGCCGCCTACGAGCAGTACTTC.